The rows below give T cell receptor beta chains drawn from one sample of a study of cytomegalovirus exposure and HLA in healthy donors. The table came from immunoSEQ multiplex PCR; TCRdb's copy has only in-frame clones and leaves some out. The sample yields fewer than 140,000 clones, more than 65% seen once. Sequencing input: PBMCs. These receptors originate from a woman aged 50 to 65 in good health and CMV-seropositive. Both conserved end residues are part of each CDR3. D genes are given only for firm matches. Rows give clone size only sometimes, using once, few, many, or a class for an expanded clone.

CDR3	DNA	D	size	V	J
CASSLAGTRVQPQHF	TGTGCCAGCAGCTTGGCAGGGACTAGGGTTCAGCCCCAGCATTTT	.	few	TRBV5-6	TRBJ1-5
CASSAGFEGETQYF	TGTGCCAGCAGTGCGGGTTTCGAAGGAGAGACCCAGTACTTC	.	.	TRBV2	TRBJ2-5
CASRDRTNYGYTF	TGCGCCAGTAGGGACAGGACTAACTATGGCTACACCTTC	TRBD1	.	TRBV10-1	TRBJ1-2
CASSESRGRYGYTF	TGCGCCAGCAGCGAGAGTCGGGGAAGGTATGGCTACACCTTC	.	.	TRBV5-1	TRBJ1-2
CASSLENRLNTEAFF	TGTGCCAGCAGCTTAGAAAACAGGCTGAACACTGAAGCTTTCTTT	.	.	TRBV7-2	TRBJ1-1
CAISASELQETQYF	TGTGCCATCAGTGCGTCGGAGCTCCAAGAGACCCAGTACTTC	.	.	TRBV6-5	TRBJ2-5
CASSGQGNVYGYTF	TGTGCCAGCAGTGGACAGGGTAATGTCTATGGCTACACCTTC	TRBD1	.	TRBV2	TRBJ1-2
CASSRTDILGGRFQETQYF	TGCGCCAGCAGCCGTACGGATATTTTGGGAGGACGCTTCCAAGAGACCCAGTACTTC	.	.	TRBV4-1	TRBJ2-5
CASSSVPGQSNQPQHF	TGCGCCAGCAGCTCAGTCCCGGGACAGTCTAATCAGCCCCAGCATTTT	TRBD1	.	TRBV5-1	TRBJ1-5
CASSLSTPGTSAAFF	TGTGCCAGCAGTTTATCGACTCCGGGGACTTCCGCGGCTTTCTTT	.	.	TRBV27	TRBJ1-1